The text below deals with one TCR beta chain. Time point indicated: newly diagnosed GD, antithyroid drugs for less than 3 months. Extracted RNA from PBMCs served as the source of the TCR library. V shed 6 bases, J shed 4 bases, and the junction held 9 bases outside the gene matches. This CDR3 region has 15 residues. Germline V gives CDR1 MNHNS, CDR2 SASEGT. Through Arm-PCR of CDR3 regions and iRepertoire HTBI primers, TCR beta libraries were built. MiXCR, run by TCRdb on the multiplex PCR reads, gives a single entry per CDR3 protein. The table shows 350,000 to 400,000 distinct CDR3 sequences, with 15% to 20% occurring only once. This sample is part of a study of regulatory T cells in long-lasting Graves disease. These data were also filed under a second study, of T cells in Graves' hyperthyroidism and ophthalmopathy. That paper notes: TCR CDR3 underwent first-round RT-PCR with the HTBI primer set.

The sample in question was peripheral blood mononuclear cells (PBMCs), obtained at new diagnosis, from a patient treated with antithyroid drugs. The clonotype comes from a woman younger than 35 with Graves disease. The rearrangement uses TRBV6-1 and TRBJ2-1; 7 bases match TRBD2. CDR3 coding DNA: TGTGCCAGCAGGCCCTTCGGGACTACATACAATGAGCAGTTCTTC. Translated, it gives CASRPFGTTYNEQFF.